This passage covers 14 T cell receptor beta chains from one sample sequenced in a study of radiation and T cells in renal cell carcinoma. TCRdb keeps only in-frame clones here, not all; method: immunoSEQ multiplex PCR. The repertoire holds roughly 80,000 clones, with about 86% as singletons. Indicated time point: blood 2 weeks post-SBRT. Specified treatment: 15 Gy SBRT to primary tumor, nephrectomy 4 weeks later. This specimen was blood, taken from a patient whose treatment included radiotherapy and nephrectomy. These receptors all come from a woman between 45 and 60 years old with renal cell carcinoma.

The chain is built from TRBV5-1 and TRBJ2-1; possibly TRBD1 for D (9 bases). Germline lookup yields CDR1 SGHRS and CDR2 YFSETQ. The CDR3 runs to 15 residues. V was trimmed by 4 bases and J by 15 bases, leaving 26 bases between them. The CDR3, as DNA: TGCGCCAGCAGCGCGGACAGGGGAAGTGCGGGGGGCATGTTCTTC. Its translation is CASSADRGSAGGMFF.

The chain uses TRBV7-2 and TRBJ1-5; TRBD1 might be the D (5 bases). Trimming stripped 5 bases from V and 4 bases from J, with 15 bases between. CDR1 is SGHTA and CDR2 is FQGNSA in the germline V gene. This CDR3 contains 15 residues. The CDR3 region is CASSPWGMANQPQHF. The CDR3 DNA reads as TGTGCCAGCAGCCCTTGGGGGATGGCTAATCAGCCCCAGCATTTT.

The V gene is TRBV13, the J gene TRBJ2-2, with D perhaps TRBD1 (6 bases). The CDR3 totals 16 residues. Deletions cut 5 bases from V and 1 base from J, with 14 bases between. The germline V gene has CDR1 PRHDT and CDR2 FYEKMQ (reference sequence). The CDR3 DNA sequence: TGTGCCAGCAGCCCAACCGGGACATTGAACACCGGGGAGCTGTTTTTT. Protein sequence: CASSPTGTLNTGELFF.

The rearrangement uses TRBV19 and TRBJ2-1; unclear D gene. The CDR3 runs 15 residues. In germline, CDR1 is LNHDA, CDR2 SQIVND (reference sequence). Trimming shortened V by 8 bases and J by 1 base, and 15 bases separated the two germline ends. DNA for the CDR3: TGTGCCAGTTGCCCACGGACCAATTCCTACAATGAGCAGTTCTTC. This sequence encodes CASCPRTNSYNEQFF.

This chain joins TRBV27 and TRBJ2-1; 10 bases line up with TRBD2. The germline CDR1 and CDR2 sequences are MNHEY and SMNVEV (reference sequence). The CDR3 contains 15 residues. J gave up 3 bases and V 4 bases, and 3 bases lay outside the gene matches. The CDR3 protein is CASSWLAGDYNEQFF. Written as DNA, the CDR3 is TGTGCCAGCAGTTGGCTAGCGGGAGACTACAATGAGCAGTTCTTC.

The chain carries TRBV15 and TRBJ2-1; weak D call: TRBD2 (7 bases). The CDR3 runs 15 residues. Germline V gene lookup returns CDR1 LNHNV and CDR2 YYDKDF (reference sequence). V was clipped by 1 base and J by 5 bases, with 12 bases between them. The CDR3 is CATSRGGGSHNEQFF. As DNA, the CDR3 is TGTGCCACCAGCAGAGGGGGGGGCAGCCACAATGAGCAGTTCTTC.

V gene TRBV5-6 combines with J gene TRBJ2-3; 8 positions agree with TRBD1. The CDR3 is made up of 16 amino acids. Trimming removed 4 bases from V and 2 bases from J; junction bases left unmatched: 9. The germline gives CDR1 SGHDT, CDR2 YYEEEE. CDR3 sequence reads: CASSTARTGNTDTQYF. CDR3 DNA sequence: TGTGCCAGCAGCACGGCCCGGACAGGGAACACAGATACGCAGTATTTT.

This sequence joins TRBV7-2 and TRBJ1-6; 7 bases are a match to TRBD1. Trimming took 5 bases from V and 10 from J; bases not matched to a gene: 5. CDR1 SGHTA and CDR2 FQGNSA come from the germline V gene. This CDR3 is 13 amino acids long. The CDR3 spells CASSATGKSPLHF. The CDR3 DNA follows: TGTGCCAGCAGCGCGACAGGGAAGTCACCCCTCCACTTT.

The sample holds one count of this clone. The rearrangement uses TRBV11-2 and TRBJ2-7; unclear D gene. V was cut by 1 base and J by 11 bases, with 9 bases left in between. Germline V gene lookup returns CDR1 SGHAT and CDR2 FQNNGV. The CDR3 extends over 11 amino acids. CDR3 sequence (DNA): TGTGCCAGCAGCTTAGGCGCTGACAAGTACTTC. It yields the protein CASSLGADKYF.

The V and J genes are TRBV4-1 and TRBJ2-1; 8 nucleotides match TRBD1. The germline gives CDR1 MGHRA, CDR2 YSYEKL. V lost 1 base, J lost 4 bases, and 9 bases stayed unmatched. The CDR3 is 17 residues long. The CDR3 DNA is TGCGCCAGCAGCCAAGCAAAACGGGGACAGGTTTACAATGAGCAGTTCTTC. Its protein product is CASSQAKRGQVYNEQFF.

This clone has just a few counts. The chain recombines TRBV4-1 with TRBJ2-7; maybe TRBD2 (5 bases). V gave up 1 base and J gave up 0 bases, with 13 bases separating them. In germline, CDR1 is MGHRA, CDR2 YSYEKL. The CDR3 is 16 residues long. DNA of the CDR3: TGCGCCAGCAGCCAAGTCTCGCGGGCGGGCTCCTACGAGCAGTACTTC. Encoded protein: CASSQVSRAGSYEQYF.

This clone was counted once. The chain combines TRBV5-8 with TRBJ2-1; D is possibly TRBD1 (5 bases). V lost 0 bases and J lost 5, with 9 bases in between. CDR1 is SGHTS and CDR2 is YDEGEE in the germline V gene. This CDR3 is built from 14 residues. The CDR3 is CASSLGQLHNEQFF. The CDR3 DNA reads TGTGCCAGCAGCTTGGGACAGCTCCACAATGAGCAGTTCTTC.

This chain uses TRBV6-6 with TRBJ2-7; a possible D gene is TRBD1 (6 bases). Per the germline V gene, CDR1 is MNHNY and CDR2 is SVGAGI (reference sequence). Trimming removed 8 bases at V and 3 bases at J, with 20 bases between. This CDR3 has 15 residues. CDR3 sequence: CASGETTGQLYEQYF. In nucleotides, the CDR3 is TGTGCCAGCGGAGAGACAACCGGACAGCTCTACGAGCAGTACTTC.

The rearrangement joins TRBV9 to TRBJ1-5; the D gene is possibly TRBD1 (5 bases). Trimming pared 0 bases from V and 1 base from J, leaving 8 bases between. The V gene's germline CDR1 is SGDLS and CDR2 YYNGEE. CDR3 size: 15 residues. The CDR3 region has the DNA TGTGCCAGCAGCGTAGAAGGGGCCAGCAATCAGCCCCAGCATTTT. Translated: CASSVEGASNQPQHF.